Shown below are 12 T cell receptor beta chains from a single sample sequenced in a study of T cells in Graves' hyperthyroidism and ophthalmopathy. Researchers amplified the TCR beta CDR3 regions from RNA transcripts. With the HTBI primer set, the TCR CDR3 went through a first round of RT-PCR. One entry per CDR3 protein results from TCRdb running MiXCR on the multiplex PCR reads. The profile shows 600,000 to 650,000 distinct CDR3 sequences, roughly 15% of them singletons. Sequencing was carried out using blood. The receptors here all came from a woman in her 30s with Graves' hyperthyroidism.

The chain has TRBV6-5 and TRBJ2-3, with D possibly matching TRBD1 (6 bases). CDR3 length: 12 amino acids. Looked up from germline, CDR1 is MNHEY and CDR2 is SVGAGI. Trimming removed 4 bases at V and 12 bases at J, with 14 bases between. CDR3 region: CASSSQGTGQYF. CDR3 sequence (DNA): TGTGCCAGCAGTTCTCAGGGGACGGGTCAGTATTTT.

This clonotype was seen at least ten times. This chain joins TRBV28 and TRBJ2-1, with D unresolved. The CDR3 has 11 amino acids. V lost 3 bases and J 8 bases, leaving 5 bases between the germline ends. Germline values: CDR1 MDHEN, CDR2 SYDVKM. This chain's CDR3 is CASSLLDEQFF. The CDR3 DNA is TGTGCCAGCAGTTTGTTGGATGAGCAGTTCTTC.

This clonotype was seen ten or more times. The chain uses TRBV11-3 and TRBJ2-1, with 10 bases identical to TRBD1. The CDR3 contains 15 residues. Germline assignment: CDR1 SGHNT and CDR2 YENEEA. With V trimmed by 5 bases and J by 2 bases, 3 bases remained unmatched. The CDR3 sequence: CASSTGTGAYNEQFF. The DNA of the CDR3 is TGTGCCAGCAGCACCGGGACAGGGGCCTACAATGAGCAGTTCTTC. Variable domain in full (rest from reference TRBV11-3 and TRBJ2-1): EAGVVQSPRYKIIEKKQPVAFWCNPISGHNTLYWYLQNLGQGPELLIRYENEEAVDDSQLPKDRFSAERLKGVDSTLKIQPAELGDSAVYLCASSTGTGAYNEQFFGPGTRLTVL.

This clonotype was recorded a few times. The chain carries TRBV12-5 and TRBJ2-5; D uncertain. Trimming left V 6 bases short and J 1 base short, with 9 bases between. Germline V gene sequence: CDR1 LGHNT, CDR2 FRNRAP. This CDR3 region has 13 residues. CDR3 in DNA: TGTGCTAGTGGACTGTGGGGCCAAGAGACCCAGTACTTC. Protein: CASGLWGQETQYF.

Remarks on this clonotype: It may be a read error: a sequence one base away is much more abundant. The CDR3 here is CARSEDREAKQFF. CDR3 nucleotide sequence: TGTGCCAGAAGTGAGGACAGAGAAGCAAAGCAGTTCTTC. The chain links TRBV6-1 to TRBJ2-1, with a weak D call TRBD1 (6 bases). Looked up from germline, CDR1 is MNHNS and CDR2 is SASEGT. The CDR3 runs to 13 residues.

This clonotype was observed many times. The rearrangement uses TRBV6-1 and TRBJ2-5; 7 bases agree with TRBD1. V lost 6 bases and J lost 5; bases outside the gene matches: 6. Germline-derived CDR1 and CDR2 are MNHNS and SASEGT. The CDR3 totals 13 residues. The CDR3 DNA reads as TGTGCCAGCAGGGGGACAGTGGGGGAGACCCAGTACTTC. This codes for CASRGTVGETQYF.

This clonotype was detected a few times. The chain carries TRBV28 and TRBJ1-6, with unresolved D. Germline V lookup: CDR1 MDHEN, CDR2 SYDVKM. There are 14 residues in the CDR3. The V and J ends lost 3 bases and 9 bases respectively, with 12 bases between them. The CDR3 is CASSFGGDGSPLHF. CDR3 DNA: TGTGCCAGCAGTTTTGGCGGTGACGGTTCACCCCTCCACTTT.

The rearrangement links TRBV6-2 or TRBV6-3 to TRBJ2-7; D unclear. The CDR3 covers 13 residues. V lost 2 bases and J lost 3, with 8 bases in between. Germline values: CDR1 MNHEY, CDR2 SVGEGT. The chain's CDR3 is CASSYLGNYEQYF. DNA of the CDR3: TGTGCCAGCAGTTACCTGGGGAACTACGAGCAGTACTTC.

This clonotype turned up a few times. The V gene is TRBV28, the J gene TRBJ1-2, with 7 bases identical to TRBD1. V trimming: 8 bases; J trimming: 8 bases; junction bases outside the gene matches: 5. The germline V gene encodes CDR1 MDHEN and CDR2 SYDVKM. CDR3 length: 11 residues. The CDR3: CASYRGSGYTF. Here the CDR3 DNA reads TGTGCCAGCTACAGGGGAAGCGGCTACACCTTC.

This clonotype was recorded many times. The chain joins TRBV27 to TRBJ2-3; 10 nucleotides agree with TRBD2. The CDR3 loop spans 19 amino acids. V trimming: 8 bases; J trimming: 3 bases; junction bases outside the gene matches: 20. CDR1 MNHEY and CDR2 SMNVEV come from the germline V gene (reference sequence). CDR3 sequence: CASSEDQREGRRGTDTQYF. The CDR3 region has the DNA TGTGCCAGCTCAGAAGACCAGCGGGAGGGCCGCCGGGGGACAGATACGCAGTATTTT.

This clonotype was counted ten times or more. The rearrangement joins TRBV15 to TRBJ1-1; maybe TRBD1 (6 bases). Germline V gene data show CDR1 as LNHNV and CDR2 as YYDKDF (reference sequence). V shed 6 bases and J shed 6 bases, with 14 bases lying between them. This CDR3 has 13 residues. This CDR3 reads CATRYTTGSEAFF. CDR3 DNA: TGTGCCACCAGATATACCACAGGGTCTGAAGCTTTCTTT.

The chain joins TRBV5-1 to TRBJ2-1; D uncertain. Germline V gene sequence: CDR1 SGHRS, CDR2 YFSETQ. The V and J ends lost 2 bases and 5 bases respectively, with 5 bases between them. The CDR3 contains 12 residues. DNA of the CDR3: TGCGCCAGCAGCTTCGCAGACAATGAGCAGTTCTTC. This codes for CASSFADNEQFF.